This entry concerns a single T cell receptor beta chain. The CDR3 is made up of 14 amino acids. After removal of 2 bases from V and 4 bases from J, the junction contained 5 bases not matched to a gene. Germline V gives CDR1 SGDLS, CDR2 YYNGEE. Study processing details: Estimated nucleated cell counts came from reference gene primer amplification. TCRdb's copy holds only in-frame clones and misses some; the assay was immunoSEQ multiplex PCR. That table gives V, J and clone size, and the DNA gave D and trimming. There are 250,000 or so clones in the sample; 80% to 90% occur only once, and 2.5% to 3.5% lies in the top ten. This entry comes from a study of blood T cell repertoires in COVID-19. Study-wide background: Acute-phase and convalescent COVID-19 samples originated in the United States, Italy and Spain. The cDNA or gDNA used as material had been derived from T cells, B-cell-depleted T cells, or PBMCs.

The chain has TRBV9 and TRBJ2-7; TRBD1 agrees at 8 bases. The clonotype comes from a woman younger than 45 with active or convalescent COVID-19. What was sequenced was peripheral blood. As DNA, the CDR3 is TGTGCCAGCAGCGTTGACAGGGGTATGTACGAGCAGTACTTC. Translating gives CASSVDRGMYEQYF. Combining the CDR3 with reference TRBV9 and TRBJ2-7 gives the whole variable domain DSGVTQTPKHLITATGQRVTLRCSPRSGDLSVYWYQQSLDQGLQFLIQYYNGEERAKGNILERFSAQQFPDLHSELNLSSLELGDSALYFCASSVDRGMYEQYFGPGTRLTVT.